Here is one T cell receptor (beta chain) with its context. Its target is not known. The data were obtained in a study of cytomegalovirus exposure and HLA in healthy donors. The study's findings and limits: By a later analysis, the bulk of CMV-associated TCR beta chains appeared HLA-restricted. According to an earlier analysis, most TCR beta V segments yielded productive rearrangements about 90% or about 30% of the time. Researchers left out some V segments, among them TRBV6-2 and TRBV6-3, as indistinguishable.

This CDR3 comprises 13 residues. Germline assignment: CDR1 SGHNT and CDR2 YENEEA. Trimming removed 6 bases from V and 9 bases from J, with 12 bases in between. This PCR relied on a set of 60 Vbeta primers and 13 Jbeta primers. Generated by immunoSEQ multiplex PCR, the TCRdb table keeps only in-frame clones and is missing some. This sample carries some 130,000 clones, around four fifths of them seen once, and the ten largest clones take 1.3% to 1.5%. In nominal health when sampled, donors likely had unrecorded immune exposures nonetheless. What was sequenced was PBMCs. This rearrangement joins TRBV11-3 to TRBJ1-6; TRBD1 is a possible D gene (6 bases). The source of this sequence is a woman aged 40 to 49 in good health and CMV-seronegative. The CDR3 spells CASSRQDGSPLHF. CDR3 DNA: TGTGCCAGCAGTCGACAGGATGGTTCACCCCTCCACTTT.